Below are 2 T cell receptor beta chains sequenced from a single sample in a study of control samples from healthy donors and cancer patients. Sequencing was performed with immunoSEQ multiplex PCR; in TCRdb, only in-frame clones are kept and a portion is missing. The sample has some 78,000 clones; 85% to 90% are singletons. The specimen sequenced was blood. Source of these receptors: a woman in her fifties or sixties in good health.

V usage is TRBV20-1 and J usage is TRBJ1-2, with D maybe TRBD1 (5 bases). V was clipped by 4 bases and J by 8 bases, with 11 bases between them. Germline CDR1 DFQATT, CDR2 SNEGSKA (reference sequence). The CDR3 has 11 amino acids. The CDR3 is CSATDTYGYTF. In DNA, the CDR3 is TGCAGTGCTACGGACACATACGGCTACACCTTC.

This CDR3 is CASSQEGARNIQYF. The CDR3 nucleotides are TGTGCCAGCAGCCAAGAAGGAGCGAGAAACATTCAGTACTTC. The chain employs TRBV4-2 and TRBJ2-4; D unclear. The CDR3 contains 14 residues. Per the germline V gene, CDR1 is LGHNA and CDR2 is YNFKEQ. V was pared by 0 bases and J by 6 bases, with 9 bases between.